Below, one TCR beta chain is given with its context. What it binds is not known. These data are taken from a study of T cell clones after liver transplantation. Study context: Samples came from ITN030ST, which attempted immunosuppression withdrawal within 2 years of liver transplantation. Patients counted as tolerant after at least one year off all immunosuppression, enzymes not exceeding twice normal. TCRbeta sequencing after a pre-transplant mixed lymphocyte reaction identified graft-donor-reactive clones, later tracked in post-transplant blood. The study, taken as a whole, reports: Conclusions were preliminary, with small, heterogeneous patient groups.

This table comes from immunoSEQ multiplex PCR, and its TCRdb copy is limited to in-frame clones, with some not included. The sample includes about 120,000 clones, 90% seen only once; the top ten take approximately 0.78%. CDR3 size: 13 residues. Germline V gene data show CDR1 as SQVTM and CDR2 as ANQGSEA. V was trimmed by 6 bases and J by 0 bases, leaving 8 bases between them. The receptor was isolated from a human patient who received a liver transplant. Some T cells may be supplied by the graft donor. The sample was CD4+ T cells from blood, taken 12 months after liver transplant. The chain uses TRBV29-1 and TRBJ2-2; D is unresolved. CDR3 nucleotides: TGCAGCGTATCCTGGACGAACACCGGGGAGCTGTTTTTT. Amino acids: CSVSWTNTGELFF.